Below, one T cell receptor (beta chain) is given with its context. Researchers used genomic DNA as the template to profile TCR beta VDJ and CDR3. TCRdb recomputed calls from the reads with MiXCR, one row per CDR3 protein. Found here are under 200,000 distinct CDR3 sequences, roughly 48% of them singletons; the top ten hold roughly 29%. Patients chosen for sequencing had shown CD8+CD57+ cell expansion by flow cytometry. These data originate in a study of CD8+CD57+ T cells in acquired aplastic anemia. The receptor was derived from a human donor with aplastic anemia. Sequenced input: sorted CD4+, CD8+, or CD8+CD57+ T cells (not recorded which) from PBMCs.

CDR3 nucleotide sequence: TGTGCCAGCAGCTTAGCAGGGGGCCCCGGGGAGCTGTTTTTT. Translation gives CASSLAGGPGELFF. The V and J genes are TRBV7-2 and TRBJ2-2; 7 nucleotides agree with TRBD1. This CDR3 is built from 14 residues. CDR1 is SGHTA and CDR2 is FQGNSA in the germline V gene. V shed 0 bases, J shed 6 bases, and the junction held 1 base outside the gene matches. The whole variable domain, filled in from reference TRBV7-2 and TRBJ2-2, reads GAGVSQSPSNKVTEKGKDVELRCDPISGHTALYWYRQSLGQGLEFLIYFQGNSAPDKSGLPSDRFSAERTGGSVSTLTIQRTQQEDSAVYLCASSLAGGPGELFFGEGSRLTVL.